This is a list of T cell receptor beta chains from one sample in a study of blood T cell repertoires in COVID-19. The data were produced by immunoSEQ multiplex PCR, yet TCRdb's version contains in-frame clones alone and is incomplete. The sample carries around 58,000 clones, roughly 80% recorded once. The source material was PBMCs or T cells enriched from blood (not recorded which). Every receptor here comes from a woman aged 40 to 50 with acute COVID-19. CDR3s include the opening cysteine and the closing phenylalanine or tryptophan. A D gene is named only where the DNA matches it firmly. Rows give clone size only sometimes, using once, few, many, or a class for an expanded clone.

v_gene	d_gene	abundance	j_gene	CDR3nt	CDR3aa
TRBV5-1	NA	NA	TRBJ2-2	TGCGCCAGCAGCCTGGACAGTAGGACCGGGGAGCTGTTTTTT	CASSLDSRTGELFF
TRBV9	NA	few	TRBJ1-2	TGTGCCAGCAGCCTCCGGGGGGGTGATGGCTACACCTTC	CASSLRGGDGYTF
TRBV5-1	TRBD1	few	TRBJ2-7	TGCGCCAGCAGCTTGGACGGGACAGGGAGCTACGAGCAGTACTTC	CASSLDGTGSYEQYF
TRBV28	NA	NA	TRBJ1-5	TGTGCCAGCAGTTTTTCGAGGGCGGGAGGGCATTTT	CASSFSRAGGHF
TRBV28	NA	NA	TRBJ1-2	TGTGCCAGCAGAATGGGGGCGTTTGGCTACACCTTC	CASRMGAFGYTF
TRBV3-1/TRBV3-2	NA	NA	TRBJ1-5	TGTGCCAGCAGCCGGGGGGTAGGGACGGATCAGCCCCAGCATTTT	CASSRGVGTDQPQHF
TRBV6-5	TRBD1	NA	TRBJ1-5	TGTGCCAGCATGGACAGGGGGTTTATCAATCAGCCCCAGCATTTT	CASMDRGFINQPQHF
TRBV7-9	TRBD2	NA	TRBJ2-1	TGTGCCAGCAGGTCCGGGACTAGCTCCTACAATGAGCAGTTCTTC	CASRSGTSSYNEQFF
TRBV19	TRBD2	NA	TRBJ2-2	TGTGCCAGCAGACTAGCGGGAGGCGTGGTAGGCACCGGGGAGCTGTTTTTT	CASRLAGGVVGTGELFF
TRBV6-1	NA	NA	TRBJ2-2	TGTGCCAGCAGTGAAGCCGAGGGCCACACCGGGGAGCTGTTTTTT	CASSEAEGHTGELFF
TRBV11-3	TRBD2	NA	TRBJ2-1	TGTGCCAGCAGCCAAACTAGCGCACTTTACAATGAGCAGTTCTTC	CASSQTSALYNEQFF
TRBV23-1	NA	few	TRBJ1-3	TGCGCCAGCAGTCAATATTGGACAAGCTCTGGAAACACCATATATTTT	CASSQYWTSSGNTIYF
TRBV28	NA	once	TRBJ2-2	TGTGCCAGCAGTTTAATCTCCCCCGGAGATGTCGGGGAGCTGTTTTTT	CASSLISPGDVGELFF